The 16 T cell receptor beta chains given below trace back to one sample, sequenced in a study of beta chain features in type 1 diabetes (dated by TCRdb to between 2018 and 2020). What the study reported, not specific to this receptor: Type 1 diabetes patients showed a moderate but significant shortening of TCRB CDR3 length in all four CD4+ subsets.

Receptor amplification or capture employed the immunoSEQ multiplex PCR assay. All of the isolated RNA was reverse transcribed with the High Capacity cDNA Reverse Transcription Kit, so expressed TCRB transcripts were sequenced. Here the immuneACCESS table is served through TCRdb, limited to in-frame sequences with V and J called. Missing clones are a known gap in these copies; in checked studies unresolved V genes cover under half, and the rest lacks a known reason. The sample table contains some 640,000 clones; only one count was recorded for over 11% of them. Of the sample, nearly 0.04% is held by the ten largest clones. What these receptors recognize is not known. Sample: naive CD4+ T cells from blood. The cell subset or site label corresponds to: true naive CD4+ T cells. Receptors originate from a man in his late teens or twenties with type 1 diabetes.

The rearrangement uses TRBV14 and TRBJ1-2, with D uncertain. The V gene's germline CDR1 is SGHDN and CDR2 FVKESK. The V and J ends lost 4 bases and 5 bases respectively, with 11 bases between them. The CDR3 has 13 amino acids. The CDR3: CASSPSQEYGYTF. The CDR3 nucleotides read TGTGCCAGCAGCCCGTCTCAGGAATATGGCTACACCTTC.

This clone came up a few times. V gene TRBV5-1 combines with J gene TRBJ2-1, with D hard to call. CDR1 is SGHRS and CDR2 is YFSETQ in the germline V gene. The CDR3 length is 14 residues. Trimming took off 0 bases at V and 5 bases at J, with 9 bases between the two ends. CDR3 DNA: TGCGCCAGCAGCTTGGGCAGCCTAAACAATGAGCAGTTCTTC. Protein product: CASSLGSLNNEQFF.

CDR3 sequence reads: CASSSDSQPQHF. DNA of the CDR3: TGTGCCAGCAGCTCCGACAGTCAGCCCCAGCATTTT. The chain employs TRBV5-4 and TRBJ1-5; maybe TRBD1 (5 bases). CDR1 and CDR2 (germline): SGHNT, YYREEE (reference sequence). The CDR3 totals 12 residues. V shed 3 bases and J shed 6 bases, with 7 bases lying between them.

The chain's CDR3 is CASSPGQGRTDTQYF. The CDR3 bases are TGCGCCAGCAGCCCAGGACAGGGGCGGACAGATACGCAGTATTTT. J is TRBJ2-3 and V is TRBV5-1, with 9 bases fitting TRBD1. With V trimmed by 4 bases and J by 3 bases, 6 bases remained unmatched. This CDR3 is built from 15 residues. Germline V gene data show CDR1 as SGHRS and CDR2 as YFSETQ.

The chain employs TRBV7-2 and TRBJ2-5; D perhaps matches TRBD2 (6 bases). Germline V gene data show CDR1 as SGHTA and CDR2 as FQGNSA. V lost 5 bases to trimming and J lost 1 base, with 14 bases between them. CDR3 length: 15 residues. CDR3 in DNA: TGTGCCAGCAGCCCCAGTCCGGGGGTCCAAGAGACCCAGTACTTC. Encoded protein: CASSPSPGVQETQYF.

The gene calls are TRBV7-2 and TRBJ2-7; D uncertain. Per germline, CDR1 SGHTA and CDR2 FQGNSA. V was cut by 0 bases and J by 3 bases, with 12 bases left in between. The CDR3 runs to 15 residues. CDR3 nucleotide sequence: TGTGCCAGCAGCTTAGCGGGCCTAGTACTCTACGAGCAGTACTTC. Translated: CASSLAGLVLYEQYF.

This chain connects TRBV4-2 to TRBJ2-3, with TRBD1 identical over 7 bases. V lost 1 base and J lost 2; bases outside the gene matches: 6. Germline CDR1 and CDR2: LGHNA and YNFKEQ. CDR3 length: 16 amino acids. The CDR3 spells CASSQGGTADTDTQYF. CDR3 nucleotides: TGTGCCAGCAGCCAAGGGGGGACAGCAGACACAGATACGCAGTATTTT.

The chain joins TRBV9 to TRBJ2-1; 9 bases map to TRBD2. The CDR3 length is 16 residues. The germline CDR1 and CDR2 sequences are SGDLS and YYNGEE. The trim removed 4 bases at V and 0 bases at J, leaving 5 bases unmatched. The CDR3 DNA sequence: TGTGCCAGCAGCTCTCGAGCGGGAGGCTCCTACAATGAGCAGTTCTTC. It is translated as CASSSRAGGSYNEQFF.

This clone turned up a few times. The V gene is TRBV7-2, the J gene TRBJ1-1; possibly TRBD1 for D (5 bases). The V gene's germline CDR1 is SGHTA and CDR2 FQGNSA. CDR3 length: 15 residues. With 4 bases removed from V and 0 bases from J, the gap between germline ends came to 12 bases. CDR3 nucleotides: TGTGCCAGCAGCTGGGGGGGAGGCTTGAACACTGAAGCTTTCTTT. Amino acids: CASSWGGGLNTEAFF. Filled out from reference TRBV7-2 and TRBJ1-1, the complete variable domain reads GAGVSQSPSNKVTEKGKDVELRCDPISGHTALYWYRQSLGQGLEFLIYFQGNSAPDKSGLPSDRFSAERTGGSVSTLTIQRTQQEDSAVYLCASSWGGGLNTEAFFGQGTRLTVV.

The V call is TRBV30, the J call TRBJ1-6; possibly TRBD1 for D (6 bases). V was trimmed by 0 bases and J by 0 bases, leaving 21 bases between them. The CDR3 is 20 amino acids. The germline V gene has CDR1 GTSNPN and CDR2 SVGIG (reference sequence). For the CDR3, the DNA is TGTGCCTGGAGTGTTTCTTCCGGGGGGGCCACTAGCTCCTATAATTCACCCCTCCACTTT. Protein sequence: CAWSVSSGGATSSYNSPLHF.

The chain is built from TRBV27 and TRBJ1-2; 9 bases are shared with TRBD1. Unmatched junction bases numbered 3, after V lost 6 bases and J lost 4 bases. The CDR3 extends over 13 amino acids. The germline V gene has CDR1 MNHEY and CDR2 SMNVEV (reference sequence). The CDR3 reads CASSRDRVYGYTF. The CDR3 DNA is TGTGCCAGCAGCCGGGACAGGGTCTATGGCTACACCTTC.

Regarding this clone: Different DNA sequences within this sample yield the same CDR3. The chain couples TRBV30 to TRBJ1-1; 7 bases are a match to TRBD1. The CDR3 is 13 residues long. V was clipped by 2 bases and J by 5 bases; unmatched bases: 5. CDR1 is GTSNPN and CDR2 is SVGIG in the germline V gene (reference sequence). This CDR3 is CAWSSQGGTEAFF. CDR3 DNA sequence: TGTGCCTGGAGTAGCCAGGGGGGGACTGAAGCTTTCTTT.

This clone was seen a few times. V and J are TRBV2 and TRBJ2-1, with D hard to call. The CDR3 runs to 14 residues. V gave up 2 bases and J gave up 0 bases, with 5 bases separating them. Germline CDR1 and CDR2: SNHLY and FYNNEI. This CDR3 is CASSELSSYNEQFF. The CDR3 coding sequence is TGTGCCAGCAGTGAACTGAGCTCCTACAATGAGCAGTTCTTC.

CDR3 sequence (DNA): TGTGCCTGGAGTCGACAGGAGCAAGAGACCCAGTACTTC. Encoded protein: CAWSRQEQETQYF. The gene calls are TRBV30 and TRBJ2-5, with D maybe TRBD1 (6 bases). CDR3 length: 13 amino acids. V lost 2 bases, J lost 2 bases, and 9 bases lay in between. Germline-derived CDR1 and CDR2 are GTSNPN and SVGIG (reference sequence).

In its sample, this clone was seen a few times. The chain recombines TRBV28 with TRBJ2-1; D not resolved. Trimming left V 4 bases short and J 6 bases short, with 4 bases between. CDR3 length equals 11 residues. Germline V gene data show CDR1 as MDHEN and CDR2 as SYDVKM. As DNA, the CDR3 is TGTGCCAGCAGTTATCTCAATGAGCAGTTCTTC. It specifies CASSYLNEQFF.

The rearrangement joins TRBV10-1 to TRBJ2-2; D ambiguous. This CDR3 has 16 amino acids. V was trimmed by 8 bases and J by 0 bases, leaving 16 bases between them. The germline V gene has CDR1 WNHNN and CDR2 SYGVQD (reference sequence). The CDR3, as DNA: TGCGCCAGCGGGGTCCGGACCCCCGCGAACACCGGGGAGCTGTTTTTT. This codes for CASGVRTPANTGELFF.